Below, 8 T cell receptor beta chains from the same sample are listed, as sequenced in a study of cytomegalovirus exposure and HLA in healthy donors. PCR involved 60 Vbeta and 13 Jbeta primers. Some clones are missing from TCRdb's copy, which holds only in-frame ones; the method was immunoSEQ multiplex PCR. The sample records more than 95,000 clones, about 83% being singletons. Sequencing used PBMCs. Receptors originate from a man aged 18 to 29 in good health and CMV-seronegative.

The chain uses TRBV7-6 and TRBJ1-3; perhaps TRBD1 as D (5 bases). Trimming shortened V by 0 bases and J by 2 bases, and 11 bases separated the two germline ends. CDR3 length: 16 residues. CDR1 SGHVS and CDR2 FNYEAQ come from the germline V gene. CDR3 loop: CASSLALGGAGNTIYF. The CDR3, as DNA: TGTGCCAGCAGCTTAGCGCTCGGGGGTGCTGGAAACACCATATATTTT.

This chain's CDR3 is CASSVEEGDTSYNSPLHF. For the CDR3, the DNA is TGTGCCAGCAGCGTAGAAGAAGGGGACACGTCCTATAATTCACCCCTCCACTTT. The rearrangement uses TRBV9 and TRBJ1-6, with D perhaps matching TRBD1 (6 bases). Germline V gene sequence: CDR1 SGDLS, CDR2 YYNGEE. V was shortened by 0 bases and J by 1 base, with 14 bases between the two germline ends. The CDR3 extends over 18 amino acids.

J is TRBJ2-7 and V is TRBV11-3; 8 bases are shared with TRBD2. The CDR3 totals 13 residues. Trimming removed 5 bases from V and 3 bases from J; junction bases left unmatched: 3. Germline values: CDR1 SGHNT, CDR2 YENEEA. Here the CDR3 reads CASSQGLVYEQYF. As DNA, the CDR3 is TGTGCCAGCAGCCAGGGACTAGTCTACGAGCAGTACTTC.

V is TRBV5-1 and J is TRBJ1-3; a possible D gene is TRBD1 (5 bases). The CDR3 is 14 residues long. CDR1 and CDR2 (germline): SGHRS, YFSETQ. The ends were cut back, 1 base at V and 8 bases at J, with 13 bases in the middle. The CDR3 DNA is TGCGCCAGCAGCTTGAGCAGGGCTGGGGACACCATATATTTT. Translated: CASSLSRAGDTIYF.

A few counts support this clone. This rearrangement joins TRBV5-1 to TRBJ2-1, with 10 bases that match TRBD1. V dropped 4 bases and J dropped 4; count of bases not matched to a gene: 8. Germline V gene lookup returns CDR1 SGHRS and CDR2 YFSETQ. This CDR3 spans 16 amino acids. DNA for the CDR3: TGCGCCAGCAGCCCCGATCGACAGGGGGCATACAATGAGCAGTTCTTC. Its translation is CASSPDRQGAYNEQFF.

Concerning this clone: Other DNA sequences within the sample encode an identical CDR3. The CDR3 nucleotides read TGTGCCAGCAGCCTCAGGGGGCTACGAGCTTTCTTT. Translated: CASSLRGLRAFF. This chain links TRBV14 with TRBJ1-1; 8 bases map to TRBD1. V shed 4 bases, J shed 10 bases, and the junction held 5 bases outside the gene matches. CDR1 and CDR2 (germline): SGHDN, FVKESK. The CDR3 is made up of 12 amino acids.

The chain combines TRBV11-3 with TRBJ2-1, with 10 bases identical to TRBD2. The CDR3 extends over 16 amino acids. Germline lookup yields CDR1 SGHNT and CDR2 YENEEA. Losses at the gene ends were 5 bases for V and 2 bases for J; bases not matched to a gene: 6. The CDR3: CASSRSGRVAYNEQFF. In DNA form, the CDR3 reads TGTGCCAGCAGCCGGAGCGGGAGGGTCGCCTACAATGAGCAGTTCTTC. The whole variable domain, filled in from reference TRBV11-3 and TRBJ2-1, reads EAGVVQSPRYKIIEKKQPVAFWCNPISGHNTLYWYLQNLGQGPELLIRYENEEAVDDSQLPKDRFSAERLKGVDSTLKIQPAELGDSAVYLCASSRSGRVAYNEQFFGPGTRLTVL.

This chain connects TRBV14 to TRBJ1-3; 7 bases are a match to TRBD1. The CDR3 has 17 amino acids. The ends lost 1 base at V and 4 bases at J; junction bases unmatched: 10. CDR1 and CDR2 (germline): SGHDN, FVKESK. Here the CDR3 reads CASSQGSFDRAGNTIYF. CDR3 sequence (DNA): TGTGCCAGCAGCCAAGGTTCCTTTGACAGGGCCGGAAACACCATATATTTT.